Below are 19 T cell receptor beta chains sequenced from a single sample in a study of cytomegalovirus exposure and HLA in healthy donors. The data were produced by immunoSEQ multiplex PCR, yet TCRdb's version contains in-frame clones alone and is incomplete. The table has about 130,000 clones, around 94% seen once. Sequencing used PBMCs. These receptor sequences come from a woman aged 18-35 years in good health and CMV-seronegative.

The rearrangement joins TRBV28 to TRBJ1-2; possibly TRBD1 for D (5 bases). The CDR3 has 16 residues. Trimming removed 4 bases from V and 0 bases from J, with 15 bases in between. The germline V gene has CDR1 MDHEN and CDR2 SYDVKM. CDR3 nucleotide sequence: TGTGCCAGCAGTTCCGAGGAGGCGGGGGCTAACTATGGCTACACCTTC. This encodes CASSSEEAGANYGYTF.

V and J are TRBV4-1 and TRBJ1-1; possible D gene TRBD1, 6 bases. V was cut by 4 bases and J by 1 base, with 10 bases left in between. The CDR3 length is 14 residues. Germline V lookup: CDR1 MGHRA, CDR2 YSYEKL. The DNA of the CDR3 is TGCGCCAGCAGCCTCGGGACACCGAACACTGAAGCTTTCTTT. Its translation is CASSLGTPNTEAFF.

The rearrangement uses TRBV9 and TRBJ2-6; a possible D gene is TRBD2 (6 bases). Germline V gene sequence: CDR1 SGDLS, CDR2 YYNGEE. Trimming cost V 4 bases and J 3 bases, with 14 bases left between them. The CDR3 is made up of 16 amino acids. In DNA, the CDR3 is TGTGCCAGCAGCAGGGAGGACATCGGTGGGGCCAACGTCCTGACTTTC. Protein sequence: CASSREDIGGANVLTF.

The chain is built from TRBV5-1 and TRBJ2-7; TRBD1 might be the D (5 bases). V was trimmed by 0 bases and J by 2 bases, leaving 15 bases between them. The CDR3 length is 16 residues. CDR1 SGHRS and CDR2 YFSETQ come from the germline V gene. The CDR3 coding sequence is TGCGCCAGCAGCTTGGCTCCTACTGGGGCCCCCTACGAGCAGTACTTC. It encodes CASSLAPTGAPYEQYF.

The chain links TRBV7-8 to TRBJ2-2; D ambiguous. V lost 1 base and J lost 2, with 5 bases in between. The CDR3 extends over 14 amino acids. CDR1 SGHVS and CDR2 FQNEAQ come from the germline V gene. CDR3 protein: CASSLGTNTGELFF. CDR3 coding DNA: TGTGCCAGCAGCTTAGGAACAAACACCGGGGAGCTGTTTTTT.

The chain has TRBV9 and TRBJ2-2; 11 bases fit TRBD2. CDR1 and CDR2 (germline): SGDLS, YYNGEE. The CDR3 extends over 16 amino acids. Germline trimming cut 3 bases from V and 2 bases from J; bases unmatched to any gene: 3. In nucleotides, the CDR3 is TGTGCCAGCAGCGAGGGACTAGCGGTCAACACCGGGGAGCTGTTTTTT. It encodes CASSEGLAVNTGELFF.

The V call is TRBV19, the J call TRBJ1-6, with 8 positions matching TRBD1. V lost 6 bases to trimming and J lost 8 bases; unmatched junction nucleotides: 6. Germline CDR1 is LNHDA and CDR2 is SQIVND (reference sequence). CDR3 length: 14 residues. CDR3 DNA sequence: TGTGCCAGTAGAAGGACAGGGTTGGATTCACCCCTCCACTTT. Amino acid sequence: CASRRTGLDSPLHF.

This clone occurred a few times. The chain employs TRBV12-5 and TRBJ2-4; TRBD1 matches 8 bases. CDR3 size: 17 residues. V dropped 5 bases and J dropped 3; count of bases not matched to a gene: 12. Germline V gene lookup returns CDR1 LGHNT and CDR2 FRNRAP. The DNA for the CDR3 is TGTGCTAGTGGTGGACAGGGCCAGCTCGGAGTCAAAAACATTCAGTACTTC. Its protein product is CASGGQGQLGVKNIQYF.

The rearrangement links TRBV2 to TRBJ1-2; unclear D gene. CDR3 length: 11 residues. Germline V gives CDR1 SNHLY, CDR2 FYNNEI. V shed 8 bases and J shed 1 base, with 5 bases lying between them. CDR3 amino acids: CASLVNYGYTF. The CDR3 DNA is TGTGCCAGCCTAGTTAACTATGGCTACACCTTC. Filled out from reference TRBV2 and TRBJ1-2, the complete variable domain reads EPEVTQTPSHQVTQMGQEVILRCVPISNHLYFYWYRQILGQKVEFLVSFYNNEISEKSEIFDDQFSVERPDGSNFTLKIRSTKLEDSAMYFCASLVNYGYTFGSGTRLTVV.

V is TRBV6-5 and J is TRBJ1-5; TRBD1 matches at 7 bases. Germline V gene sequence: CDR1 MNHEY, CDR2 SVGAGI. Trimming removed 5 bases from V and 6 bases from J; junction bases left unmatched: 4. The CDR3 sequence is 13 residues long. Written as DNA, the CDR3 is TGTGCCAGCAGTCGACAGGGAGGTCAGCCCCAGCATTTT. This translates into CASSRQGGQPQHF.

The rearrangement uses TRBV6-5 and TRBJ1-2; TRBD1 aligns across 9 bases. Germline assignment: CDR1 MNHEY and CDR2 SVGAGI. CDR3 length equals 13 residues. V gave up 5 bases and J gave up 6 bases; unmatched junction bases: 4. The CDR3 sequence: CASSMTGGDGYTF. CDR3 nucleotides: TGTGCCAGCAGTATGACAGGGGGGGATGGCTACACCTTC.

This clone was seen at least ten times. The J gene is TRBJ1-2, the V gene TRBV7-9; 7 bases map to TRBD1. Germline trimming cut 6 bases from V and 6 bases from J; bases unmatched to any gene: 7. This CDR3 has 13 residues. Germline lookup yields CDR1 SEHNR and CDR2 FQNEAQ (reference sequence). This chain's CDR3 is CASSLTGAHGYTF. As DNA, the CDR3 is TGTGCCAGCAGTCTTACAGGGGCGCATGGCTACACCTTC. The entire variable domain, with the rest obtained from reference TRBV7-9 and TRBJ1-2, is as follows: DTGVSQNPRHKITKRGQNVTFRCDPISEHNRLYWYRQTLGQGPEFLTYFQNEAQLEKSRLLSDRFSAERPKGSFSTLEIQRTEQGDSAMYLCASSLTGAHGYTFGSGTRLTVV.

The chain joins TRBV5-1 to TRBJ2-3; D remains ambiguous. Trimming cost V 0 bases and J 3 bases, with 14 bases left between them. Germline lookup yields CDR1 SGHRS and CDR2 YFSETQ. This CDR3 region has 16 residues. DNA of the CDR3: TGCGCCAGCAGCTTGGCGGCAGGATTGGGTACAGATACGCAGTATTTT. It is translated as CASSLAAGLGTDTQYF.

This clone was recorded once. The CDR3 nucleotides read TGTGCCAGCAGCTTTAGAAACGGCCAAGAGACCCAGTACTTC. Translation gives CASSFRNGQETQYF. The rearrangement joins TRBV5-6 to TRBJ2-5; D gene ambiguous. The CDR3 contains 14 residues. Per germline, CDR1 SGHDT and CDR2 YYEEEE. The V gene lost 2 bases and the J gene lost 1 base, with 9 bases spanning the gap.

A single count supports this clone. The V gene is TRBV4-1, the J gene TRBJ1-2; 7 nucleotides line up with TRBD1. The CDR3 has 14 amino acids. With V trimmed by 1 base and J by 4 bases, 3 bases remained unmatched. The V gene's germline CDR1 is MGHRA and CDR2 YSYEKL. The DNA of the CDR3 is TGCGCCAGCAGCCAAGTCCGGGACAGCTATGGCTACACCTTC. It codes for CASSQVRDSYGYTF.

V is TRBV27 and J is TRBJ1-6, with D hard to call. CDR3 length: 19 amino acids. With 1 base removed from V and 0 bases from J, the gap between germline ends came to 16 bases. Germline assignment: CDR1 MNHEY and CDR2 SMNVEV (reference sequence). The CDR3 DNA sequence: TGTGCCAGCAGTTTATTTAGCCCGGGCGGGGTCTCCTATAATTCACCCCTCCACTTT. Protein sequence: CASSLFSPGGVSYNSPLHF.

This chain joins TRBV7-2 and TRBJ1-1, with TRBD1 identical over 10 bases. V was pared by 4 bases and J by 4 bases, with 3 bases of the junction left unmatched. The CDR3 loop spans 14 amino acids. CDR1 is SGHTA and CDR2 is FQGNSA in the germline V gene. CDR3 nucleotides: TGTGCCAGCAGCTCCTGGACAGGGGGCACTGAAGCTTTCTTT. The encoded protein is CASSSWTGGTEAFF.

V gene TRBV19 combines with J gene TRBJ1-4; TRBD1 matches at 8 bases. In germline, CDR1 is LNHDA, CDR2 SQIVND (reference sequence). Losses at the gene ends were 4 bases for V and 4 bases for J; bases not matched to a gene: 5. This CDR3 comprises 15 residues. The CDR3 bases are TGTGCCAGTAGTAGGGCTGGACAGGGTAATGAAAAACTGTTTTTT. It translates to CASSRAGQGNEKLFF. The whole variable domain, remainder taken from reference TRBV19 and TRBJ1-4, is DGGITQSPKYLFRKEGQNVTLSCEQNLNHDAMYWYRQDPGQGLRLIYYSQIVNDFQKGDIAEGYSVSREKKESFPLTVTSAQKNPTAFYLCASSRAGQGNEKLFFGSGTQLSVL.

V and J are TRBV5-5 and TRBJ2-2, with 8 bases lining up with TRBD1. Germline V lookup: CDR1 SGHKS, CDR2 YYEKEE (reference sequence). J was trimmed by 4 bases and V by 4 bases; bases with no gene match: 6. There are 15 residues in the CDR3. In DNA, the CDR3 is TGTGCCAGCAGCCCGAGACAGGGGCCCACCGGGGAGCTGTTTTTT. Translating it yields CASSPRQGPTGELFF.